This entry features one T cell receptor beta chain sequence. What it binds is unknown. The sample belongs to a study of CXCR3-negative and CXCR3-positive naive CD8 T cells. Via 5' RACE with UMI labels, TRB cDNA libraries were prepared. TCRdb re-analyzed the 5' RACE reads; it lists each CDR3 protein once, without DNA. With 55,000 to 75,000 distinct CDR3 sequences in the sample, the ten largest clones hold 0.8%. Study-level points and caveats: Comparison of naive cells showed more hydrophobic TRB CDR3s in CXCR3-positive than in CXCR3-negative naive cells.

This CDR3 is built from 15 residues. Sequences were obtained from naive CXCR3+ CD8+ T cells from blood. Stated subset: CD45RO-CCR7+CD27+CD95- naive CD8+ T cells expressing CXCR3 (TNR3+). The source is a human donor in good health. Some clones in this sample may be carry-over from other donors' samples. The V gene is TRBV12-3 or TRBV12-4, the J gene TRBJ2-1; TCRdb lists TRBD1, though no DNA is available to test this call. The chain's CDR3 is CASTLPLGQTNEQFF.